This passage covers 10 T cell receptor beta chains from one sample sequenced in a study of T cells in Graves' hyperthyroidism and ophthalmopathy. TCR beta CDR3 sequences were amplified from RNA transcripts. The TCR CDR3 first-round RT-PCR relied on the HTBI primer set. TCRdb recomputed calls from the multiplex PCR reads with MiXCR, one row per CDR3 protein. The sample yields some 380,000 distinct CDR3 sequences, about 14% seen once. Sequenced material: blood. The receptors were gathered from a young man with Graves' hyperthyroidism that later progressed to Graves' ophthalmopathy.

The rearrangement joins TRBV20-1 to TRBJ2-5; no firm D call. Trimming took 6 bases from V and 5 from J, leaving 7 bases between them. CDR1 DFQATT and CDR2 SNEGSKA come from the germline V gene (reference sequence). CDR3 length equals 10 residues. The CDR3 sequence is CSATLETQYF. The CDR3 DNA is TGCAGTGCCACCTTGGAGACCCAGTACTTC.

This chain uses TRBV27 with TRBJ1-1; 12 nucleotides agree with TRBD1. Germline V gives CDR1 MNHEY, CDR2 SMNVEV (reference sequence). The CDR3 runs 13 residues. V lost 8 bases and J lost 5; bases outside the gene matches: 3. The CDR3 sequence is CASWDRGQTEAFF. CDR3 nucleotide sequence: TGTGCCAGCTGGGACAGGGGGCAAACTGAAGCTTTCTTT.

In this sample, this clonotype turned up a few times. The V gene is TRBV5-5, the J gene TRBJ2-7; 7 bases align to TRBD1. This CDR3 contains 13 residues. Trimming at V came to 5 bases and at J to 5 bases, leaving 7 bases not matched to a gene. Germline V gives CDR1 SGHKS, CDR2 YYEKEE (reference sequence). The CDR3 reads CASSSQGTDEQYF. The CDR3, as DNA: TGTGCCAGCAGTTCTCAAGGGACAGACGAGCAGTACTTC.

This chain connects TRBV19 to TRBJ1-3; D unclear. V lost 5 bases to trimming and J lost 4 bases, with 12 bases between them. Germline lookup yields CDR1 LNHDA and CDR2 SQIVND (reference sequence). This CDR3 is 14 amino acids long. CDR3 protein: CASSRPGSGNTIYF. CDR3 bases: TGTGCCAGTAGTCGCCCCGGGTCCGGAAACACCATATATTTT. The whole variable domain, filled in from reference TRBV19 and TRBJ1-3, reads DGGITQSPKYLFRKEGQNVTLSCEQNLNHDAMYWYRQDPGQGLRLIYYSQIVNDFQKGDIAEGYSVSREKKESFPLTVTSAQKNPTAFYLCASSRPGSGNTIYFGEGSWLTVV.

This chain links TRBV19 with TRBJ2-7; TRBD1 agrees at 7 bases. CDR1 and CDR2 (germline): LNHDA, SQIVND (reference sequence). There are 14 residues in the CDR3. V was pared by 5 bases and J by 4 bases, with 8 bases of the junction left unmatched. CDR3 residues: CASSAGTATYEQYF. The DNA of the CDR3 is TGTGCCAGTAGTGCCGGGACAGCTACTTACGAGCAGTACTTC.

The chain joins TRBV12-3 or TRBV12-4 to TRBJ1-2; perhaps TRBD1 as D (6 bases). Trimming stripped 6 bases from V and 6 bases from J, with 8 bases between. The CDR3 is 11 amino acids. The CDR3 region is CASRKGDGYTF. For the CDR3, the DNA is TGTGCCAGCAGGAAGGGGGATGGCTACACCTTC.

This clonotype has just a few counts. The chain is built from TRBV6-1 and TRBJ2-7, with no clear D. Trimming left V 6 bases short and J 2 bases short, with 14 bases between. This CDR3 comprises 14 residues. Germline V lookup: CDR1 MNHNS, CDR2 SASEGT. CDR3 DNA sequence: TGTGCCAGCAGCCCGACACATACCACCTACGAGCAGTACTTC. Amino acid sequence: CASSPTHTTYEQYF.

This clonotype appeared many times. This chain joins TRBV5-1 and TRBJ1-1; 9 bases align to TRBD1. Germline V gene sequence: CDR1 SGHRS, CDR2 YFSETQ. Trimming took 6 bases from V and 4 from J; bases not matched to a gene: 7. The CDR3 contains 14 residues. The CDR3 spells CASKGTGFGTEAFF. The CDR3 DNA reads as TGCGCCAGCAAGGGGACAGGGTTCGGCACTGAAGCTTTCTTT.

This clonotype was seen a handful of times. The genes are TRBV12-3 or TRBV12-4 and TRBJ1-5; D call uncertain. There are 12 residues in the CDR3. V gave up 6 bases and J gave up 7 bases, with 10 bases separating them. Here the CDR3 DNA reads TGTGCCAGCAGCCCGGCAGACCAGCCCCAGCATTTT. This gives the protein CASSPADQPQHF.

This clonotype came up many times. The J gene is TRBJ2-5, the V gene TRBV28, with 10 bases fitting TRBD1. V was pared by 4 bases and J by 5 bases, with 4 bases of the junction left unmatched. The germline CDR1 and CDR2 sequences are MDHEN and SYDVKM. This CDR3 has 14 amino acids. The CDR3 nucleotides are TGTGCCAGCAGTTCGGGACAGGGGTTCGAGACCCAGTACTTC. Its translation is CASSSGQGFETQYF.